The sequence of this T cell receptor (beta chain) was determined in a study of blood T cell repertoires in COVID-19. Study-wide background: Samples of COVID-19 (acute and convalescent) were obtained from the United States, Italy and Spain. T cells, B-cell-depleted T cells, or PBMCs provided the cDNA or gDNA that served as material.

Authors' methods: How many nucleated cells were present was estimated from reference gene primer amplification. Libraries were prepared by immunoSEQ multiplex PCR; TCRdb keeps only in-frame clonotypes and omits some of them. V, J and clone size reflect that table, while D and trimming were determined from the DNA. The table shows just over 150,000 clones, with about 80% occurring only once. The source is a woman older than 75 with acute or convalescent COVID-19. Sequences were obtained from peripheral blood.

Written as DNA, the CDR3 is TGCGCCAGCAGCTACGCCGGGACAGGGAACACTGAAGCTTTCTTT. Protein product: CASSYAGTGNTEAFF. The genes are TRBV5-1 and TRBJ1-1; 8 bases fit TRBD1. Trimming at V came to 3 bases and at J to 1 base, leaving 5 bases not matched to a gene. CDR1 SGHRS and CDR2 YFSETQ come from the germline V gene. CDR3 length: 15 residues.